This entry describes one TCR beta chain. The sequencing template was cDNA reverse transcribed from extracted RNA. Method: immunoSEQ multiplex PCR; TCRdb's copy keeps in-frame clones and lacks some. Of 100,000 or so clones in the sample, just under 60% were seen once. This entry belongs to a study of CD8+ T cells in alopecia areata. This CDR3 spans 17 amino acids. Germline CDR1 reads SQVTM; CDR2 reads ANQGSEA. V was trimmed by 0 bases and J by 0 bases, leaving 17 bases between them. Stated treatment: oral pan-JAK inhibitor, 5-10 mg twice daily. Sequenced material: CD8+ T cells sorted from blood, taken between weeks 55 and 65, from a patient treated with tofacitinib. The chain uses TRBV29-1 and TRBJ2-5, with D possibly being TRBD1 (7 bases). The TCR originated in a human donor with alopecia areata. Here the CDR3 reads CSVEDPLQGTYQETQYF. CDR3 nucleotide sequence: TGCAGCGTTGAAGACCCATTACAGGGGACTTACCAAGAGACCCAGTACTTC.